Listed below are T cell receptor beta chains from one sample, sequenced in a study of blood T cell repertoires in COVID-19. Sequencing was performed with immunoSEQ multiplex PCR; in TCRdb, only in-frame clones are kept and a portion is missing. Among roughly 61,000 clones listed, more than 85% were seen once. Sequenced sample: peripheral blood. The receptors shown here come from a man aged 55 to 70 with acute or convalescent COVID-19. Both conserved end residues are part of each CDR3. D genes are given only for firm matches. Only some rows state a clone size, as once, few, many or a class for expanded clones.

D	length	V	J	size	DNA	CDR3
TRBD2	17	TRBV4-3	TRBJ2-1	NA	TGCGCCAGCAGCCAACAACTAGCGGGAGTATCGTACAATGAGCAGTTCTTC	CASSQQLAGVSYNEQFF
NA	14	TRBV6-5	TRBJ1-2	NA	TGTGCCAGCAGTCCCCAAGGAGGGACCTATGGCTACACCTTC	CASSPQGGTYGYTF
TRBD1	16	TRBV11-1	TRBJ1-2	NA	TGTGCCAGCAGCCACCGGGTTCAGGGGGCGTACTATGGCTACACCTTC	CASSHRVQGAYYGYTF
NA	13	TRBV27	TRBJ2-2	NA	TGTGCCAGCAGTTTACGGGGTCCCGGGGAGCTGTTTTTT	CASSLRGPGELFF
TRBD2	15	TRBV19	TRBJ2-3	NA	TGTGCCAGTAGTATGACCGCGGGGGGCACAGATACGCAGTATTTT	CASSMTAGGTDTQYF
NA	12	TRBV20-1	TRBJ1-5	NA	TGCAGTGCTAGTGGAGGGTATCAGCCCCAGCATTTT	CSASGGYQPQHF
TRBD1	15	TRBV7-2	TRBJ1-1	NA	TGTGCCAGCAGCATCCGGACAGGGGAATACACTGAAGCTTTCTTT	CASSIRTGEYTEAFF
NA	16	TRBV9	TRBJ2-7	NA	TGTGCCAGCAGCTTAAACCTCCGGCGAGGGCTTGGCGAGCAGTACTTC	CASSLNLRRGLGEQYF
TRBD2	13	TRBV30	TRBJ2-7	NA	TGTGCCTGGAGTGCGTCTAGCGGGGGGTTGCAGTACTTC	CAWSASSGGLQYF
TRBD2	15	TRBV6-5	TRBJ2-7	NA	TGTGCCAGCAGTCCAGGACTAGCGGGAATCTACGAGCAGTACTTC	CASSPGLAGIYEQYF
TRBD1	13	TRBV27	TRBJ1-2	NA	TGTGCCAGCAGTTTAAGACAGGGGAATGGCTACACCTTC	CASSLRQGNGYTF
NA	13	TRBV11-2	TRBJ2-1	NA	TGTGCCAGCAGCCACGCGACCTACAATGAGCAGTTCTTC	CASSHATYNEQFF
TRBD2	17	TRBV7-2	TRBJ2-4	once	TGTGCCAGCAGTCCAATCGGACTAGCGGGAACCAAAAACATTCAGTACTTC	CASSPIGLAGTKNIQYF
TRBD2	15	TRBV11-2	TRBJ2-3	NA	TGTGCCAGCAGCTTAGATCGGACTAGCTCCGATACGCAGTATTTT	CASSLDRTSSDTQYF
NA	13	TRBV18	TRBJ1-1	NA	TGTGCCAGCTCTCTTAAAACGGACACTGAAGCTTTCTTT	CASSLKTDTEAFF
TRBD1	14	TRBV25-1	TRBJ1-5	NA	TGTGCCAGCAGTCTCCCGGGACAGGGGACGCCCCAGCATTTT	CASSLPGQGTPQHF